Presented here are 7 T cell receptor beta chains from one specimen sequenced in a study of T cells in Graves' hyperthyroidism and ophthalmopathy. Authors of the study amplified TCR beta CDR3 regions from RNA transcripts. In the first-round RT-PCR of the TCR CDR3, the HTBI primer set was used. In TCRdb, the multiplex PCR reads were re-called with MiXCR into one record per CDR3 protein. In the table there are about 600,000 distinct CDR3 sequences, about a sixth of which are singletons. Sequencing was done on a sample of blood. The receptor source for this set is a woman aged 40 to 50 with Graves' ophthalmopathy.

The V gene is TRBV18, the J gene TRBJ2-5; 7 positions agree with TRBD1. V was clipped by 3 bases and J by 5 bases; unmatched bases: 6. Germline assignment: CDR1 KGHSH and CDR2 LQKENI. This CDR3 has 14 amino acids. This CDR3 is CASSPTTGTETQYF. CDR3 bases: TGTGCCAGCTCACCGACGACAGGGACCGAGACCCAGTACTTC.

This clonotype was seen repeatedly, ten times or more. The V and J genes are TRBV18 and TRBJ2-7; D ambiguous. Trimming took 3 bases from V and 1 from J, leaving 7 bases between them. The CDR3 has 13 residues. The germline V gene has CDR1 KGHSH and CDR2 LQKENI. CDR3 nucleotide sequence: TGTGCCAGCTCACCGGTCAGTTCCTACGAGCAGTACTTC. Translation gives CASSPVSSYEQYF.

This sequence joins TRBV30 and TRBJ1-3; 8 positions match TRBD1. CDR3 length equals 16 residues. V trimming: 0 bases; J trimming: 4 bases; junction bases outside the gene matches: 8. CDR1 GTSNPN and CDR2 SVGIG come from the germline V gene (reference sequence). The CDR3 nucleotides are TGTGCCTGGAGTGTATGGGGACAGGCCGGGGGAAACACCATATATTTT. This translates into CAWSVWGQAGGNTIYF. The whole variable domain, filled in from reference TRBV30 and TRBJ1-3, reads SQTIHQWPATLVQPVGSPLSLECTVEGTSNPNLYWYRQAAGRGLQLLFYSVGIGQISSEVPQNLSASRPQDRQFILSSKKLLLSDSGFYLCAWSVWGQAGGNTIYFGEGSWLTVV.

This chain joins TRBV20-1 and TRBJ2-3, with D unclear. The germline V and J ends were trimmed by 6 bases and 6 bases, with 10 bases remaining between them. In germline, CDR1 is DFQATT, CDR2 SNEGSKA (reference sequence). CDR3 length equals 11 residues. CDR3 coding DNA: TGCAGTGCCGCAGGAAGGGATACGCAGTATTTT. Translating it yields CSAAGRDTQYF.

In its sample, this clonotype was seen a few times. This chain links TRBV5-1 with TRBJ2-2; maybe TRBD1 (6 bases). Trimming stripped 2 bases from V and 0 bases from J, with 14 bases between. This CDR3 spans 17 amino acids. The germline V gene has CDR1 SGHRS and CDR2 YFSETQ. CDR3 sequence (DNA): TGCGCCAGCAGCTTCCTACAGGGTTCCCCGAACACCGGGGAGCTGTTTTTT. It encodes CASSFLQGSPNTGELFF.

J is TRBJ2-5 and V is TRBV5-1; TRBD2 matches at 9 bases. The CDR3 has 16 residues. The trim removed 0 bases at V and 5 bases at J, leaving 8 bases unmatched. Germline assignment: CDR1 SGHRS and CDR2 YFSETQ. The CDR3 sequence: CASSLGAGGPRETQYF. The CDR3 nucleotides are TGCGCCAGCAGCTTGGGAGCGGGGGGACCCCGGGAGACCCAGTACTTC.

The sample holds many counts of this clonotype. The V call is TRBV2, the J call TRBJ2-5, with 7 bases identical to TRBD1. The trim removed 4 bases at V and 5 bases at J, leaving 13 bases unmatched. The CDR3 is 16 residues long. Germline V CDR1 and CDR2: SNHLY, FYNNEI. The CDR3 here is CASSAGVQGFLETQYF. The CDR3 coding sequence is TGTGCCAGCAGTGCTGGTGTACAGGGGTTTTTGGAGACCCAGTACTTC.